The TCR beta chain described here comes from a study of T cell repertoires in cytomegalovirus infection. Study-wide points: Cumulative frequency (of public TCR beta family members) identified carriers of CMV plus the relevant HLA.

The V end was cut by 8 bases, the J end by 4 bases, with 17 bases between. This CDR3 has 13 residues. The germline V gene encodes CDR1 SQVTM and CDR2 ANQGSEA. TCRdb redid the calling of the reads with MiXCR, one entry per CDR3 protein. The sample comprises a few hundred thousand distinct CDR3 sequences, approximately 42% of which are singletons, and around 45% rests with the top ten. A note on this clonotype: Its antigen is still unknown.

This chain uses TRBV29-1 with TRBJ2-5, with D hard to call. The sequences come from cultured PBMCs, collected from culture after CMV antigen stimulation. This clonotype originated in a human donor in good health (CMV status not recorded). Some clones in this sample may be carry-over from other donors' samples. This chain's CDR3 is CSYHPGATETQYF. CDR3 sequence (DNA): TGCAGCTATCACCCAGGAGCAACAGAGACCCAGTACTTC.